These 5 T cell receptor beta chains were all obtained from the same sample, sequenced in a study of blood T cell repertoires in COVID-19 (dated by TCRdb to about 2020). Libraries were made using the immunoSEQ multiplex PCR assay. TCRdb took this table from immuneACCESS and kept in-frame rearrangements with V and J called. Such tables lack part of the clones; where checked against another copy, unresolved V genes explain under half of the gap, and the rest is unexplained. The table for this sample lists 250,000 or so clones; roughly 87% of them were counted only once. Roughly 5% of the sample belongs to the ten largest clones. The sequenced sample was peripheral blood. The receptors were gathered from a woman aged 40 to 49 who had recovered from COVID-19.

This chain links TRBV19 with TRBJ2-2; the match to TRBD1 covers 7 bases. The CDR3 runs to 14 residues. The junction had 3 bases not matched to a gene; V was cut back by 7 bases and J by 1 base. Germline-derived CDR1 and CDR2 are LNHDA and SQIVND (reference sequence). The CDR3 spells CASTGQLNTGELFF. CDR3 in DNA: TGTGCCAGTACGGGACAGCTGAACACCGGGGAGCTGTTTTTT.

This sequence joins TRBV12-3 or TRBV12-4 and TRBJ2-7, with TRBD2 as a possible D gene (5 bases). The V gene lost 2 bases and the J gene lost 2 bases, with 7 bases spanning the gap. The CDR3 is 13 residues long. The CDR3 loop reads CASSLKRTYEQYF. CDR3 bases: TGTGCCAGCAGTTTAAAGCGGACCTACGAGCAGTACTTC.

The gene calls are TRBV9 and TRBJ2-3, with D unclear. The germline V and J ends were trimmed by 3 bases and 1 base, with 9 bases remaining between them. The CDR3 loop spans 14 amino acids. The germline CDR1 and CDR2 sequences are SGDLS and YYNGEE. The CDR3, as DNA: TGTGCCAGCAGCGCCTCCTCGGGCACAGATACGCAGTATTTT. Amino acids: CASSASSGTDTQYF.

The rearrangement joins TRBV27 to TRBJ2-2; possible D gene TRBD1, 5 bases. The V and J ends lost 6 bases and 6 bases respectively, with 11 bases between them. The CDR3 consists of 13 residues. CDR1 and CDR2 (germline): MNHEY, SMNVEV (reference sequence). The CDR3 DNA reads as TGTGCCAGCAGAAATCAGGGCCCCGGGGAGCTGTTTTTT. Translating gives CASRNQGPGELFF.

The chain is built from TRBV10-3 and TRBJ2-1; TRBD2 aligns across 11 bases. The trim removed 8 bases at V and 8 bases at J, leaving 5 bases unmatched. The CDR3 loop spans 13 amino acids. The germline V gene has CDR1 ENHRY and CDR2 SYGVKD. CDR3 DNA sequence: TGTGCCATCCAAAGACTAGCGGGGTATGAGCAGTTCTTC. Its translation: CAIQRLAGYEQFF.